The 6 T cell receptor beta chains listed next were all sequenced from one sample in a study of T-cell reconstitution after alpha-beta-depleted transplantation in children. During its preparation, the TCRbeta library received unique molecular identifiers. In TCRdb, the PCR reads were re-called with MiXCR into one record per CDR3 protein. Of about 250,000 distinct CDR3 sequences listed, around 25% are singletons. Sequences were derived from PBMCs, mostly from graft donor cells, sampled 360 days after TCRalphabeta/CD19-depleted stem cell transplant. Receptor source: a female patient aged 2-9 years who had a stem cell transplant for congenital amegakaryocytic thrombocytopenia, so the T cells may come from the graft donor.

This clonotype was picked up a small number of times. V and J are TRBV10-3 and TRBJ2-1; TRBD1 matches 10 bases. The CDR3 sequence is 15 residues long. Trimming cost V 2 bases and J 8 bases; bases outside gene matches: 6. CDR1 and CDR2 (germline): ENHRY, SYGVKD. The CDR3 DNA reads TGTGCCATCAGTGAGCACGACAGGGGGCCGGATGAGCAGTTCTTC. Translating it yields CAISEHDRGPDEQFF.

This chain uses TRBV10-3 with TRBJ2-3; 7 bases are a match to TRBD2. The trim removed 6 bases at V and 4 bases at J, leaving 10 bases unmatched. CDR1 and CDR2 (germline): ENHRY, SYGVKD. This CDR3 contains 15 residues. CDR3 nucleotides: TGTGCCATCAGCGCCGGACTAGTTTCGTCAGATACGCAGTATTTT. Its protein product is CAISAGLVSSDTQYF.

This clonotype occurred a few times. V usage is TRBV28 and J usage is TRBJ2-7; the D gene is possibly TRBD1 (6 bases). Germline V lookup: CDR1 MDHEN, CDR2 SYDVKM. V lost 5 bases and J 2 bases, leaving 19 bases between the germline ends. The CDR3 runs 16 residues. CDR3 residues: CASSLIAETGAYEQYF. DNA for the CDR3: TGTGCCAGCAGTCTCATCGCTGAGACAGGCGCCTACGAGCAGTACTTC.

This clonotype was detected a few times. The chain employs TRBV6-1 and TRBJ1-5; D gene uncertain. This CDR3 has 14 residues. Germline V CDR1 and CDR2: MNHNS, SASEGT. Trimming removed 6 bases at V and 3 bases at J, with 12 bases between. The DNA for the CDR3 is TGTGCCAGCAGCTCAGGAAGGGTCAATCAGCCCCAGCATTTT. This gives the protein CASSSGRVNQPQHF.

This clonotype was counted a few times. The CDR3 is CASSFGNTDTQYF. In DNA, the CDR3 is TGTGCCAGCAGTTTCGGCAACACAGATACGCAGTATTTT. The genes are TRBV12-3 or TRBV12-4 and TRBJ2-3; D call uncertain. Trimming shortened V by 3 bases and J by 2 bases, and 6 bases separated the two germline ends. CDR3 length: 13 amino acids.

The CDR3 region is CASSPTFEQGAGKTQYF. CDR3 coding DNA: TGTGCCAGCAGTCCTACTTTCGAACAGGGGGCCGGAAAGACCCAGTACTTC. The chain recombines TRBV28 with TRBJ2-5; 9 bases map to TRBD1. The germline CDR1 and CDR2 sequences are MDHEN and SYDVKM. The CDR3 loop spans 17 amino acids. Germline trimming cut 5 bases from V and 6 bases from J; bases unmatched to any gene: 16.